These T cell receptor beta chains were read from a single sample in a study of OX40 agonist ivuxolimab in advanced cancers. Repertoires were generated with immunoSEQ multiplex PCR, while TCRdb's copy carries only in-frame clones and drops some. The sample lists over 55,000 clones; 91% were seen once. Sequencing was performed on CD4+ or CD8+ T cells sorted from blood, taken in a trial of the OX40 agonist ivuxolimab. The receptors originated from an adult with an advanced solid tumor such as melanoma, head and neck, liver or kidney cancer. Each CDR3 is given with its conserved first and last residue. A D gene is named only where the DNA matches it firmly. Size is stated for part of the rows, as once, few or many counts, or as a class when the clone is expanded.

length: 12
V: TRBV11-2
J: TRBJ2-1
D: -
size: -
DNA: TGTGCCAGCAGCTCGGACCGCAATGAGCAGTTCTTC
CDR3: CASSSDRNEQFF

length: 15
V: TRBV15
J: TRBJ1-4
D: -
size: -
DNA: TGTGCCACCAGCAGAGATCCCGGGGGTGGTGAAAAACTGTTTTTT
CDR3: CATSRDPGGGEKLFF

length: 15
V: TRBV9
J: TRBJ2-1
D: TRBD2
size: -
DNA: TGTGCCAGCAGCGCGACTAGCGGGTTCTACAATGAGCAGTTCTTC
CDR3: CASSATSGFYNEQFF

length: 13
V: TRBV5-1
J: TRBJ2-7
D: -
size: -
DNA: TGCGCCAGCAGCTTCGGCAGAGCCTACGAGCAGTACTTC
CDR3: CASSFGRAYEQYF

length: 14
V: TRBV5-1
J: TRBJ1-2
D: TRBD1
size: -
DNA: TGCGCCAGCAGCTCCCAGGGGGCAGACTATGGCTACACCTTC
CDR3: CASSSQGADYGYTF

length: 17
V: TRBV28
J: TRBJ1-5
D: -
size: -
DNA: TGTGCCAGCAGTTTATCGGCAGGGGTCGGATTCGGGCAGCCCCAGCATTTT
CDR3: CASSLSAGVGFGQPQHF

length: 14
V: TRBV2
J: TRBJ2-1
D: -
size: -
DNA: TGTGCCAGCAGTGAACTGTTAGCTTGGAATGAGCAGTTCTTC
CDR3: CASSELLAWNEQFF

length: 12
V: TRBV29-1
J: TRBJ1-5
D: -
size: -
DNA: TGCAGCGCCGGACAGATCGGACAGCCCCAGCATTTT
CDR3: CSAGQIGQPQHF

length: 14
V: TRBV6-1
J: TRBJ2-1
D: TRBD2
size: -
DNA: TGTGCCAGCAGTTTTAAGCGGGAGGGACTCGAGCAGTTCTTC
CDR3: CASSFKREGLEQFF

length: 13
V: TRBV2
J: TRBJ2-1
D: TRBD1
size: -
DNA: TGTGCCAGCGGGACAGGACTCAATTTGGAGCAGTTCTTC
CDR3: CASGTGLNLEQFF

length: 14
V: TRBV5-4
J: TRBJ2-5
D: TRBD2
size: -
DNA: TGTGCCAGCAGCTCAGCGGGGGCCCGGGAGACCCAGTACTTC
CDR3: CASSSAGARETQYF

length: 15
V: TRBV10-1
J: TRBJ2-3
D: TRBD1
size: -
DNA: TGCGCCAGCAGCGATCTAGGACAGGGATCGGATACGCAGTATTTT
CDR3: CASSDLGQGSDTQYF

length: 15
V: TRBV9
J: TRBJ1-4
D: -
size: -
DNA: TGTGCCAGCAGCGCCCACAGGGCTTGTAATGAAAAACTGTTTTTT
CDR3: CASSAHRACNEKLFF

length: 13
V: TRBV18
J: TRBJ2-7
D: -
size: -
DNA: TGTGCCAGCTGGACAGTGGACCTCCTAGAGCAGTACTTC
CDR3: CASWTVDLLEQYF

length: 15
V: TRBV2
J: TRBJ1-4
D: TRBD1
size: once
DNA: TGTGCCAGCAGTACCATGACAGGGGGAGGTGAAAAACTGTTTTTT
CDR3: CASSTMTGGGEKLFF

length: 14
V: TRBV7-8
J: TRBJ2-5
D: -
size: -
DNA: TGTGCCAGCAGCAAACTAGCCGTTGGAGAGACCCAGTACTTC
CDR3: CASSKLAVGETQYF

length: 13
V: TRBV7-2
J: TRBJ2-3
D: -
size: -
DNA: TGTGCCAGCAGCAACCAGGGCACAGATACGCAGTATTTT
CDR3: CASSNQGTDTQYF

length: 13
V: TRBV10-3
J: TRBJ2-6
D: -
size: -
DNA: TGTGCCATCGGGGGCTCTGGGGCCAACGTCCTGACTTTC
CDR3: CAIGGSGANVLTF

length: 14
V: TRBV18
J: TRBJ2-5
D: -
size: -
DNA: TGTGCCAGCTCCCGGGGCATCGACCAGGAGACCCAGTACTTC
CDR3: CASSRGIDQETQYF

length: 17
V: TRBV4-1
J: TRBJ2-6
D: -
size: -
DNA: TGCGCCAGCAGCCAAGTGGTTTTGCTCTCTGGGGCCAACGTCCTGACTTTC
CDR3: CASSQVVLLSGANVLTF

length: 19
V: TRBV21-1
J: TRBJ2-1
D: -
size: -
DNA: TGTGCCAGCAGCAAGGACCGGACTAGACTCCGAAGCTCCTACAATGAGCAGTTCTTC
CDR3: CASSKDRTRLRSSYNEQFF

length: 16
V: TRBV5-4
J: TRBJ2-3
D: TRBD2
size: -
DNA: TGTGCCAGCAGCTGGGGACTAGCGGGAGCCACAGATACGCAGTATTTT
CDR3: CASSWGLAGATDTQYF

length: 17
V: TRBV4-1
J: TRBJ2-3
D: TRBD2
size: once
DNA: TGCGCCAGCAGCCAAGAGTTACTAGCGGGAAGCACAGATACGCAGTATTTT
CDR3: CASSQELLAGSTDTQYF

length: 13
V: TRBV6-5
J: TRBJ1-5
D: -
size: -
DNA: TGTGCCAGCAGTCTCGACGGATATCAGCCCCAGCATTTT
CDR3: CASSLDGYQPQHF

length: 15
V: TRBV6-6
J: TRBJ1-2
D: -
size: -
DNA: TGTGCCAGCAGTTACTCAAGGACAGATAACTATGGCTACACCTTC
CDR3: CASSYSRTDNYGYTF

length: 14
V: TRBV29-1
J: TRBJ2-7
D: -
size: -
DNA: TGCAGCGCCGGTAGGAGTCTTGTTGCTTACGAGCAGTACTTC
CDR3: CSAGRSLVAYEQYF